The clone carrying this TCR beta chain came up once. Its antigen is as yet unknown. These data are taken from a study of shared clonotypes between healthy human individuals. The CDR3 spans 15 residues. V lost 6 bases to trimming and J lost 1 base; unmatched junction nucleotides: 8. CDR1 is SGHTA, CDR2 FQGTGA, per germline. At the deep level, the assay was run. Clones were read by immunoSEQ multiplex PCR, and TCRdb kept only the in-frame ones, dropping some. The data contain roughly 2,500,000 clones, 90% to 95% of them singletons. General study points: Sorted-subset samples were not fully sequenced, rarefaction indicated.

The CD4+ fraction was divided into a CD45RA+ naive subset and a CD45RA-negative memory subset. The rearrangement joins TRBV7-3 to TRBJ1-1; 7 bases are shared with TRBD1. The sequence was collected from a man aged 18 to 29 in good health. Some clones in this sample may be carry-over from other donors' samples. The sequenced material came from naive CD4+ T cells from PBMCs. The sample's subset: CD45RA+ positively selected. In nucleotides, the CDR3 is TGTGCCAGCAGTCCCGGGACAGTCCCGAACACTGAAGCTTTCTTT. The encoded protein is CASSPGTVPNTEAFF.